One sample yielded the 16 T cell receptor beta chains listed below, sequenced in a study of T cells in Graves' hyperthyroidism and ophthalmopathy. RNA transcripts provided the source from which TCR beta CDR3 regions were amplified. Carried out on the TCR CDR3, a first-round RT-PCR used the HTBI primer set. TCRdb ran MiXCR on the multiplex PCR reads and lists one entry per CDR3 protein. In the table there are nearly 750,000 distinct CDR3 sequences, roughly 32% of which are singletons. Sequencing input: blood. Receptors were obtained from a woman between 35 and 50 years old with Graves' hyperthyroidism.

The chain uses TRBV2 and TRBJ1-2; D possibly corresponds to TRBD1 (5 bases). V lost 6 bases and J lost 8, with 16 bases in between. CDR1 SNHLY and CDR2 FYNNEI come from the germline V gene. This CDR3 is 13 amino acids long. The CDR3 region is CASSSGGGLGYTF. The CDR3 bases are TGTGCCAGCAGCTCCGGGGGAGGGCTCGGCTACACCTTC.

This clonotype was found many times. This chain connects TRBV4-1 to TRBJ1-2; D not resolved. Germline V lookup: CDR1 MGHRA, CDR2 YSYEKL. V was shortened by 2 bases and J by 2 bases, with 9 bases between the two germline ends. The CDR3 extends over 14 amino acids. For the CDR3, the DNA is TGCGCCAGCAGCCAAAATCTGGAGAACTATGGCTACACCTTC. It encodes CASSQNLENYGYTF.

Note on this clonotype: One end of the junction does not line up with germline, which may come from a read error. Here the CDR3 reads CASSQAPVVGVSPQHF. The CDR3 DNA follows: TGCGCCAGCAGCCAGGCACCGGTGGTCGGGGTCTCTCCCCAGCATTTT. This chain connects TRBV11-2 to TRBJ1-5, with D unclear. The CDR3 totals 16 residues. Germline V gene sequence: CDR1 SGHAT, CDR2 FQNNGV.

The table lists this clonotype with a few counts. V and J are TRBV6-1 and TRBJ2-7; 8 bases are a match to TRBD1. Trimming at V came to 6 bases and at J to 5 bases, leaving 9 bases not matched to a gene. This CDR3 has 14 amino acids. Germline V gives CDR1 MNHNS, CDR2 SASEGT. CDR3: CASRPSGTGDEQYF. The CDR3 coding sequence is TGTGCCAGCAGACCCTCCGGGACAGGCGACGAGCAGTACTTC.

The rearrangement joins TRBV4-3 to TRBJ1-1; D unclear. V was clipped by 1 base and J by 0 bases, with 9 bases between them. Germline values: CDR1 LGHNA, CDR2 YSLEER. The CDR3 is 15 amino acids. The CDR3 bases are TGCGCCAGCAGCCAAGTGGCCGGGGTGAACACTGAAGCTTTCTTT. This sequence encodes CASSQVAGVNTEAFF.

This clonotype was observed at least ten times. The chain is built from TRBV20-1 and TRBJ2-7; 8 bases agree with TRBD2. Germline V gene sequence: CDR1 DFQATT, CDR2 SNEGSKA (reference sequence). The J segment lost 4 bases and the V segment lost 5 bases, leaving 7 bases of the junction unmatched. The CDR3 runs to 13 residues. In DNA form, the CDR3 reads TGCAGTGCTTCGGGGACTAGTTTTTACGAGCAGTACTTC. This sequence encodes CSASGTSFYEQYF.

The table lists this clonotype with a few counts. CDR3 DNA: TGTGCCAGCAGCCCCGGGACTAGCGGCTCCGGGGAGCTGTTTTTT. It codes for CASSPGTSGSGELFF. This chain connects TRBV5-6 to TRBJ2-2, with 11 bases aligning to TRBD2. The V gene's germline CDR1 is SGHDT and CDR2 YYEEEE. The V segment lost 4 bases and the J segment 6 bases; nucleotides outside the gene matches: 5. The CDR3 is 15 residues long. Complete variable domain (other parts from reference TRBV5-6 and TRBJ2-2): DAGVTQSPTHLIKTRGQQVTLRCSPKSGHDTVSWYQQALGQGPQFIFQYYEEEERQRGNFPDRFSGHQFPNYSSELNVNALLLGDSALYLCASSPGTSGSGELFFGEGSRLTVL.

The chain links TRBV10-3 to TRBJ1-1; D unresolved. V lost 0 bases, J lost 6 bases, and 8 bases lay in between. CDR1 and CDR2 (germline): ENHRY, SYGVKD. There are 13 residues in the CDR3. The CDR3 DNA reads TGTGCCATCAGTGAGTCCCCCGGGGCTGAAGCTTTCTTT. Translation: CAISESPGAEAFF.

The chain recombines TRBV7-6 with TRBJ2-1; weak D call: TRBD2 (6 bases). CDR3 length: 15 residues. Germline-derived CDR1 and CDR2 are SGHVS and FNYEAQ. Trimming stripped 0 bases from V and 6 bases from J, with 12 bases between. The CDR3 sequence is CASSLARGTLNEQFF. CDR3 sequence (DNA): TGTGCCAGCAGCTTAGCTCGGGGGACGCTCAATGAGCAGTTCTTC.

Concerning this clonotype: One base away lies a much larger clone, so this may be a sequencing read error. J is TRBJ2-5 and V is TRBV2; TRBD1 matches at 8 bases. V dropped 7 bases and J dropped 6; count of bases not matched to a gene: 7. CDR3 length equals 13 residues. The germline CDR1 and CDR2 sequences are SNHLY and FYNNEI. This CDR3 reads CASTGNRGKTQYF. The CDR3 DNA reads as TGTGCCAGCACTGGAAACAGGGGGAAGACCCAGTACTTC.

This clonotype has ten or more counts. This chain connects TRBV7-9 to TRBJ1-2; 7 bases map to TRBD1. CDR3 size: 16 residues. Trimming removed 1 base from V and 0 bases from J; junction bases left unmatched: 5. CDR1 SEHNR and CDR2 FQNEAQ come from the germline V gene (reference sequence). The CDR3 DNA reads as TGTGCCAGCAGCTTAGGGCCGGGACAGTCTAACTATGGCTACACCTTC. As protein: CASSLGPGQSNYGYTF.

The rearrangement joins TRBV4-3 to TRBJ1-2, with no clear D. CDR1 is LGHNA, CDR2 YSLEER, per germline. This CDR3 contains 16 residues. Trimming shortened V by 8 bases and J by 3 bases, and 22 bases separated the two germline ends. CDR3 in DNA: TGCGCCAGCGGGAACATGGGTCGCTCTCTGGACTATGGCTACACCTTC. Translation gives CASGNMGRSLDYGYTF.

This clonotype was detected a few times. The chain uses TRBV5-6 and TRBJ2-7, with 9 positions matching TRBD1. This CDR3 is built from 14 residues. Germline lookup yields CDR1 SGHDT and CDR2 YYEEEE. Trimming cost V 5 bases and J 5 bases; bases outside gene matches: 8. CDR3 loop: CASSPGTGWNEQYF. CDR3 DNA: TGTGCCAGCAGTCCCGGGACAGGGTGGAACGAGCAGTACTTC.

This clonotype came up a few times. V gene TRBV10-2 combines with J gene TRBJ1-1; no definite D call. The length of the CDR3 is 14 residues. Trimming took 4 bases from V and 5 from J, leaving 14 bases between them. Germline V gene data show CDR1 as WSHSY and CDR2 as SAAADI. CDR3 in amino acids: CASSANNVRTEAFF. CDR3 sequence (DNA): TGCGCCAGCAGTGCAAATAACGTAAGGACTGAAGCTTTCTTT.

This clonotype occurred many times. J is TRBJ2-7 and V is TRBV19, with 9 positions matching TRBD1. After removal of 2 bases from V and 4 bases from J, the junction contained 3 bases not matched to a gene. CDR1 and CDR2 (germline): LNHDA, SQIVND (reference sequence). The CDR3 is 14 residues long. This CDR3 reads CASSIRQGEYEQYF. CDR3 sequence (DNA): TGTGCCAGTAGTATAAGACAGGGGGAGTACGAGCAGTACTTC.

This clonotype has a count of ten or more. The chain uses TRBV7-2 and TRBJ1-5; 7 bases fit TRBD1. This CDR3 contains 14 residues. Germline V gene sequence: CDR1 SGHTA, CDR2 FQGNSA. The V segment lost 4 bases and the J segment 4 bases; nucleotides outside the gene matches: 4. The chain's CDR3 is CASSYRQGNQPQHF. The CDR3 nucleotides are TGTGCCAGCAGCTACCGACAGGGTAATCAGCCCCAGCATTTT.